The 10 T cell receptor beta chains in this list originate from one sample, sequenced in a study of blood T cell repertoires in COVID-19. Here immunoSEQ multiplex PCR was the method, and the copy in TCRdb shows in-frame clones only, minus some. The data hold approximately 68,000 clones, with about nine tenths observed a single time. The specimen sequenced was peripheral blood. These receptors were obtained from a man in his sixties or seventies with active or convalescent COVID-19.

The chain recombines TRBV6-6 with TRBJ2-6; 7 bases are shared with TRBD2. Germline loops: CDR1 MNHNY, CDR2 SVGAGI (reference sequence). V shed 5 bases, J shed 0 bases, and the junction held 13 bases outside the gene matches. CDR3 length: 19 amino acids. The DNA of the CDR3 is TGTGCCAGCAGTCGCTGGGGTTCGGGGGGAAGCTCTGGGGCCAACGTCCTGACTTTC. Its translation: CASSRWGSGGSSGANVLTF.

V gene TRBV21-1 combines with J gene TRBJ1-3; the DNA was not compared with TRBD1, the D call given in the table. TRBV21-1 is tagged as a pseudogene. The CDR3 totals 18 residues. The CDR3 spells CASSNRQGSKSSGNTIYF. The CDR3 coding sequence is TGTGCCAGCAGCAATAGACAGGGGTCTAAAAGCTCTGGAAACACCATATATTTT.

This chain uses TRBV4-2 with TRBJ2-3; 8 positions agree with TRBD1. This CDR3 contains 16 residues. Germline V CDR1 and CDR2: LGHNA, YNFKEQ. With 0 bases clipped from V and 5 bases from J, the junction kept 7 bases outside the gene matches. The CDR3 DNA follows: TGTGCCAGCAGCCAAGACTCCCAGGGGGCTGGAGATACGCAGTATTTT. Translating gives CASSQDSQGAGDTQYF.

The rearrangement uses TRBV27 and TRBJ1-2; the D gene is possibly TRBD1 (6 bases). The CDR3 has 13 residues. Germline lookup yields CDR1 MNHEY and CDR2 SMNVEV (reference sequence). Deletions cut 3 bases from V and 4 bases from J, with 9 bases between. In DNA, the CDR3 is TGTGCCAGCAGTTTCCAGGGGTCCTATGGCTACACCTTC. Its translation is CASSFQGSYGYTF.

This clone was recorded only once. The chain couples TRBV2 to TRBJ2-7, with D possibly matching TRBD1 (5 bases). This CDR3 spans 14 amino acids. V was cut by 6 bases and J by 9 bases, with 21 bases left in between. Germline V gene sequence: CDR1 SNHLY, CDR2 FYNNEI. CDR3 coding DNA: TGTGCCAGCAGGGCTCGAATTCGTAACAGGCGGCAGTACTTC. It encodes CASRARIRNRRQYF.

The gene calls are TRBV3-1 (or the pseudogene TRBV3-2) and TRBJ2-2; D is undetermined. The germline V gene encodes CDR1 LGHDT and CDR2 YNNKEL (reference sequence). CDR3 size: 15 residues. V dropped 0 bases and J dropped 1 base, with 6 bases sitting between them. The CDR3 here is CASSQETLNTGELFF. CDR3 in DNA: TGTGCCAGCAGCCAAGAAACATTGAACACCGGGGAGCTGTTTTTT.

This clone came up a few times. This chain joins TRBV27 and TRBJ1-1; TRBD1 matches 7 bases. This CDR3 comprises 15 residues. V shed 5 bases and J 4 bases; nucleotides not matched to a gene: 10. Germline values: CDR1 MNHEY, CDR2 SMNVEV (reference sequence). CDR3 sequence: CASSAHRGRVTEAFF. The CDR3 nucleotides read TGTGCCAGCAGTGCCCACAGGGGCCGGGTCACTGAAGCTTTCTTT.

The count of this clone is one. The CDR3 region has the DNA TGTGCCAGCAGTTATCTGGGACAGGGGCCTGGAAACACCATATATTTT. Protein sequence: CASSYLGQGPGNTIYF. V usage is TRBV6-6 and J usage is TRBJ1-3, with 10 bases aligning to TRBD1. Germline V gene lookup returns CDR1 MNHNY and CDR2 SVGAGI (reference sequence). The length of the CDR3 is 16 residues. J gave up 2 bases and V 3 bases, and 4 bases lay outside the gene matches.

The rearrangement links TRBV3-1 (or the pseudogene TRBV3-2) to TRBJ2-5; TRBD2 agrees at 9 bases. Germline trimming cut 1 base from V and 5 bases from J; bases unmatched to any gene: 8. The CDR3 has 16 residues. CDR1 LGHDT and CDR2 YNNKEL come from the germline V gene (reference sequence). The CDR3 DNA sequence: TGTGCCAGCAGCCAAGGGCTAGCGGGACTCGGGGAGACCCAGTACTTC. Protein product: CASSQGLAGLGETQYF.

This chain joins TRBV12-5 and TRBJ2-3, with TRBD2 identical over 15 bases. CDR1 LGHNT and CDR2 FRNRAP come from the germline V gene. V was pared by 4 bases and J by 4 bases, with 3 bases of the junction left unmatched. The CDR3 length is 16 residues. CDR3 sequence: CASGSGLAGGPDTQYF. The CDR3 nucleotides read TGTGCTAGTGGTTCCGGACTAGCGGGAGGGCCAGATACGCAGTATTTT.